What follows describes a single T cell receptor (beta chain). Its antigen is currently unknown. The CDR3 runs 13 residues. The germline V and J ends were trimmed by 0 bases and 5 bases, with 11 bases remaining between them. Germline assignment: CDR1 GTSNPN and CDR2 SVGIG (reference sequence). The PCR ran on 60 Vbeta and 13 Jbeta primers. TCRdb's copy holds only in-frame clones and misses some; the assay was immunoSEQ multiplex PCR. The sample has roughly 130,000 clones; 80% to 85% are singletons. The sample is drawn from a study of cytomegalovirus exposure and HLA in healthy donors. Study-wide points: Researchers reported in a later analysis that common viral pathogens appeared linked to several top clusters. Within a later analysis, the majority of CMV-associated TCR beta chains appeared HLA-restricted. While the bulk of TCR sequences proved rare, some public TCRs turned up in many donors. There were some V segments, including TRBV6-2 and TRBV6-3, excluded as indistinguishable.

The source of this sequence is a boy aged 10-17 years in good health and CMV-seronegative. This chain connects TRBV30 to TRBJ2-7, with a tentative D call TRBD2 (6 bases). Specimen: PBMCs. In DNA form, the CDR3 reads TGTGCCTGGAGTGTACTTGGAGGGAACGAGCAGTACTTC. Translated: CAWSVLGGNEQYF.